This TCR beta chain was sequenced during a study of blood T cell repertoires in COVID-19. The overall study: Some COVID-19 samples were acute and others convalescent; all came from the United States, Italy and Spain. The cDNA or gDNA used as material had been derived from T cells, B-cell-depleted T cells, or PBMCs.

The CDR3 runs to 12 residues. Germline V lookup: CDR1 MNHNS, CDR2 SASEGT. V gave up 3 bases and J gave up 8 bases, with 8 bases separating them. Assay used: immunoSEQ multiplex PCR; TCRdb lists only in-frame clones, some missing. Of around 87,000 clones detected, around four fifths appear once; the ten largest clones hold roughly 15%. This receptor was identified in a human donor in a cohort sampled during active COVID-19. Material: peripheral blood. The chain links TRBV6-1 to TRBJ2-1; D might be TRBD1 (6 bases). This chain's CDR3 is CASSDHRDEQFF. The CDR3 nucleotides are TGTGCCAGCAGTGATCACAGGGATGAGCAGTTCTTC.